One and the same sample provided the 19 T cell receptor beta chains below, sequenced in a study of blood T cell repertoires in COVID-19. TCRdb's copy holds only in-frame clones and misses some; the assay was immunoSEQ multiplex PCR. The table has 430,000 or so clones, 70% to 90% seen once; the top ten hold about 0.91%. The sequencing sample was made of peripheral blood. These receptors all stem from a man in his late teens or twenties with COVID-19, enrolled during active disease.

This rearrangement joins TRBV19 to TRBJ1-1; tentatively, D is TRBD1 (6 bases). In germline, CDR1 is LNHDA, CDR2 SQIVND (reference sequence). Trimming took off 6 bases at V and 5 bases at J, with 22 bases between the two ends. The CDR3 is made up of 16 amino acids. The CDR3 loop is CASSIALGPQGTEAFF. The CDR3 region has the DNA TGTGCCAGTAGCATTGCCCTCGGACCTCAGGGGACTGAAGCTTTCTTT.

The chain recombines TRBV6-1 with TRBJ2-3, with 7 nucleotides matching TRBD1. The CDR3 has 13 amino acids. Germline lookup yields CDR1 MNHNS and CDR2 SASEGT. J lost 3 bases, V lost 4 bases, and 1 base had no gene match. The chain's CDR3 is CASSGQGTDTQYF. CDR3 in DNA: TGTGCCAGCAGTGGACAGGGTACAGATACGCAGTATTTT.

The chain carries TRBV4-1 and TRBJ2-6; D is unclear. Germline V gives CDR1 MGHRA, CDR2 YSYEKL. The length of the CDR3 is 18 residues. V shed 0 bases and J shed 0 bases, with 12 bases lying between them. DNA of the CDR3: TGCGCCAGCAGCCAAGATCTATCCCGACTCTCTGGGGCCAACGTCCTGACTTTC. Its translation is CASSQDLSRLSGANVLTF.

The chain is built from TRBV5-1 and TRBJ2-7; possible D gene TRBD1, 5 bases. The CDR3 has 13 amino acids. V was cut by 3 bases and J by 0 bases, with 7 bases left in between. Per the germline V gene, CDR1 is SGHRS and CDR2 is YFSETQ. The CDR3, as DNA: TGCGCCAGCAGCTATGACAGCTCCTACGAGCAGTACTTC. Its protein is CASSYDSSYEQYF.

This chain uses TRBV3-1 (or the pseudogene TRBV3-2) with TRBJ1-5; TRBD1 agrees at 11 bases. Germline V CDR1 and CDR2: LGHDT, YNNKEL (reference sequence). V lost 3 bases, J lost 6 bases, and 4 bases stayed unmatched. This CDR3 spans 15 amino acids. CDR3 sequence reads: CASSQGTGGSQPQHF. CDR3 nucleotide sequence: TGTGCCAGCAGCCAGGGGACAGGGGGTAGTCAGCCCCAGCATTTT.

This clone was picked up a small number of times. J is TRBJ2-5 and V is TRBV5-1; 9 nucleotides match TRBD1. V dropped 6 bases and J dropped 4; count of bases not matched to a gene: 10. The CDR3 contains 15 residues. The germline V gene has CDR1 SGHRS and CDR2 YFSETQ. The CDR3 DNA is TGCGCCAGCACCCCGCCGGGACAGGGTCCAGAGACCCAGTACTTC. Encoded protein: CASTPPGQGPETQYF.

The V call is TRBV5-1, the J call TRBJ2-3, with D uncertain. Per the germline V gene, CDR1 is SGHRS and CDR2 is YFSETQ. V lost 0 bases to trimming and J lost 2 bases, with 10 bases between them. The CDR3 loop spans 15 amino acids. CDR3 in amino acids: CASSLGRLDTDTQYF. The CDR3 nucleotides are TGCGCCAGCAGCTTGGGGCGGTTAGACACAGATACGCAGTATTTT.

This clone was seen only a few times. The chain recombines TRBV19 with TRBJ1-2, with 10 bases that match TRBD1. Trimming removed 11 bases from V and 6 bases from J; junction bases left unmatched: 12. The CDR3 sequence is 14 residues long. Looked up from germline, CDR1 is LNHDA and CDR2 is SQIVND (reference sequence). CDR3 amino acids: CAVPGQGRYDGYTF. CDR3 sequence (DNA): TGTGCCGTCCCGGGACAGGGGAGATATGATGGCTACACCTTC.

The CDR3 DNA reads as TGTGCCAGCAGTGAGGAGGACGTTGTGTGGGCTAACACAGATACGCAGTATTTT. Amino acid sequence: CASSEEDVVWANTDTQYF. The chain recombines TRBV25-1 with TRBJ2-3; D possibly corresponds to TRBD2 (5 bases). The CDR3 consists of 18 residues. Germline CDR1 is MGHDK and CDR2 is SYGVNS. V dropped 3 bases and J dropped 2 bases, with 21 bases sitting between them. Looking up the rest from reference TRBV25-1 and TRBJ2-3 gives the full variable domain: EADIYQTPRYLVIGTGKKITLECSQTMGHDKMYWYQQDPGMELHLIHYSYGVNSTEKGDLSSESTVSRIRTEHFPLTLESARPSHTSQYLCASSEEDVVWANTDTQYFGPGTRLTVL.

This sequence joins TRBV7-3 and TRBJ1-2; D gene ambiguous. The germline V gene encodes CDR1 SGHTA and CDR2 FQGTGA. This CDR3 comprises 14 residues. The V gene lost 5 bases and the J gene lost 0 bases, with 10 bases spanning the gap. In nucleotides, the CDR3 is TGTGCCAGCAGCCCAGGATCTTCTAACTATGGCTACACCTTC. This sequence encodes CASSPGSSNYGYTF.

V gene TRBV6-1 combines with J gene TRBJ1-2; a weak D match, TRBD1 (6 bases). V was shortened by 3 bases and J by 2 bases, with 13 bases between the two germline ends. The CDR3 is 15 amino acids. Per the germline V gene, CDR1 is MNHNS and CDR2 is SASEGT. In DNA, the CDR3 is TGTGCCAGCAGTGATCGACAGGTCTTGAACTATGGCTACACCTTC. It specifies CASSDRQVLNYGYTF.

V and J are TRBV6-5 and TRBJ2-7, with 9 bases identical to TRBD1. Trimming removed 6 bases from V and 1 base from J; junction bases left unmatched: 4. Germline loops: CDR1 MNHEY, CDR2 SVGAGI. The CDR3 loop spans 14 amino acids. The CDR3 DNA reads as TGTGCCAGCAGCTGGGACAGGGAATCCTACGAGCAGTACTTC. Its translation: CASSWDRESYEQYF.

The CDR3 DNA follows: TGTGCCAGCAGTTTATTTTCAGGACAGGGGGGACCCTCCTCCTACGAGCAGTACTTC. Its translation: CASSLFSGQGGPSSYEQYF. This chain joins TRBV27 and TRBJ2-7; 10 nucleotides align to TRBD1. V lost 1 base, J lost 0 bases, and 12 bases stayed unmatched. CDR3 length: 19 residues. The germline CDR1 and CDR2 sequences are MNHEY and SMNVEV (reference sequence).

CDR3 sequence: CAWTIGTEPYTGELFF. Here the CDR3 DNA reads TGTGCCTGGACTATAGGGACAGAACCGTACACCGGGGAGCTGTTTTTT. The V call is TRBV30, the J call TRBJ2-2; 7 nucleotides align to TRBD1. CDR1 and CDR2 (germline): GTSNPN, SVGIG (reference sequence). This CDR3 has 16 amino acids. After removal of 4 bases from V and 3 bases from J, the junction contained 11 bases not matched to a gene.

The chain is built from TRBV5-6 and TRBJ2-3; 7 bases fit TRBD1. The V and J ends lost 1 base and 2 bases, in that order; junction bases with no gene match: 13. Germline V gene lookup returns CDR1 SGHDT and CDR2 YYEEEE. The CDR3 consists of 18 residues. CDR3 in DNA: TGTGCCAGCAGCTTGACGAGTTACAGGGGTGAATTCACAGATACGCAGTATTTT. It yields the protein CASSLTSYRGEFTDTQYF.

This clone was recorded once. The chain joins TRBV5-1 to TRBJ2-1; 7 bases line up with TRBD2. V lost 2 bases and J lost 6; bases outside the gene matches: 11. The CDR3 totals 16 residues. Per the germline V gene, CDR1 is SGHRS and CDR2 is YFSETQ. Here the CDR3 reads CASSFSFGAGLNEQFF. The CDR3 region has the DNA TGCGCCAGCAGCTTTTCCTTTGGAGCGGGACTCAATGAGCAGTTCTTC. Using reference TRBV5-1 and TRBJ2-1 for the parts outside the CDR3, the full variable domain is KAGVTQTPRYLIKTRGQQVTLSCSPISGHRSVSWYQQTPGQGLQFLFEYFSETQRNKGNFPGRFSGRQFSNSRSEMNVSTLELGDSALYLCASSFSFGAGLNEQFFGPGTRLTVL.

The chain recombines TRBV10-2 with TRBJ2-1; maybe TRBD2 (6 bases). This CDR3 contains 13 residues. V lost 4 bases and J lost 7, with 11 bases in between. Germline values: CDR1 WSHSY, CDR2 SAAADI. DNA for the CDR3: TGCGCCAGCAGTGGACTAGTGGGAAATGAGCAGTTCTTC. Translation gives CASSGLVGNEQFF.

The J gene is TRBJ2-1, the V gene TRBV6-5; TRBD1 aligns across 10 bases. The CDR3 length is 15 residues. Per germline, CDR1 MNHEY and CDR2 SVGAGI. The V and J ends lost 4 bases and 5 bases, in that order; junction bases with no gene match: 5. CDR3 in DNA: TGTGCCAGCAGTTCCCGGGACAGGGGCAACAATGAGCAGTTCTTC. It codes for CASSSRDRGNNEQFF.

This clone showed up just a few times. The rearrangement links TRBV13 to TRBJ1-3; D remains ambiguous. Per germline, CDR1 PRHDT and CDR2 FYEKMQ (reference sequence). With 4 bases removed from V and 6 bases from J, the gap between germline ends came to 10 bases. This CDR3 contains 13 residues. The CDR3 DNA follows: TGTGCCAGCAGCTCATTGGGAGCAAACACCATATATTTT. It specifies CASSSLGANTIYF. The whole variable domain, filled in from reference TRBV13 and TRBJ1-3, reads AAGVIQSPRHLIKEKRETATLKCYPIPRHDTVYWYQQGPGQDPQFLISFYEKMQSDKGSIPDRFSAQQFSDYHSELNMSSLELGDSALYFCASSSLGANTIYFGEGSWLTVV.